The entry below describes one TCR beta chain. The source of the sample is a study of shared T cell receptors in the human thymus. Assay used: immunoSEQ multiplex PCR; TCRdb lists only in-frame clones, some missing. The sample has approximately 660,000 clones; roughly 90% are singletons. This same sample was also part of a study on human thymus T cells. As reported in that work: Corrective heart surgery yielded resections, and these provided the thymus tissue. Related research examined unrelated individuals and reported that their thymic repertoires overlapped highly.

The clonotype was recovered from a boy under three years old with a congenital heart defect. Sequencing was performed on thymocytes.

The DNA of the CDR3 is TGCGCCAGCAGCCAAGATATCCTGAGGACAGTGTACTACGAGCAGTACTTC. Encoded protein: CASSQDILRTVYYEQYF. The chain links TRBV4-1 to TRBJ2-7; tentative D call: TRBD1 (6 bases). Trimming took off 0 bases at V and 3 bases at J, with 18 bases between the two ends. Germline V CDR1 and CDR2: MGHRA, YSYEKL. The CDR3 runs 17 residues.